This is a list of T cell receptor beta chains from one sample in a study of shared clonotypes between healthy human individuals. Some clones are missing from TCRdb's copy, which holds only in-frame ones; the method was immunoSEQ multiplex PCR. The table has about 490,000 clones, around four fifths seen once. Sequencing was done on a sample of PBMCs. The origin of the receptors is a woman aged 40-49 years in good health. Some clones in this sample may be carry-over from other donors' samples. CDR3s include the opening cysteine and the closing phenylalanine or tryptophan.

TRBV27	CASSFSGTGPYEQYF
TRBV4-1	CASSPTGVRTNEKLFF
TRBV27	CAAGQFVEQYF
TRBV9	CASSPRGGPYEQYF
TRBV2	CASDGRGTTGRVYGYTF
TRBV28	CASSSADRLREKLFF
TRBV5-1	CASSLNPGGSSYNEQFF
TRBV11-2	CASSLLIANTGELFF
TRBV5-1	CASSLAVSGRGTDTQYF
TRBV7-9	CASSLVSSGNSYNEQFF
TRBV7-7	CASSQQLRNEQFF
TRBV4-3	CASSQGSGLARNIQYF
TRBV19	CASSITAGGGKNIQYF
TRBV5-1	CASSPDSYGYTF
TRBV29-1	CSVAPGLAGAETQYF
TRBV5-1	CASRKLAGAYEQYF
TRBV15	CATSRAGSLNTEAFF
TRBV5-6	CASSLLAGAYEQYF
TRBV5-1	CASSWNSGRAYEQYF
TRBV10-1	CASSRGTGTLGGTSYNEQFF
TRBV28	CASSLEGFGYGYTF
TRBV28	CASSLDRGFYNEQFF
TRBV29-1	CSVAANEKLFF
TRBV5-4	CASSTRTSGREGIQYF
TRBV7-2	CASSRSRTDTQYF
TRBV29-1	CSVALRARYEQYF
TRBV5-6	CASSLAGRFTDTQYF
TRBV5-6	CASSSQGAPNEKLFF
TRBV5-1	CASSRDRVDGNEQFF
TRBV27	CASSYGASGRDTQYF
TRBV7-9	CASSLSGSENEQFF
TRBV5-1	CASSLSGAGLNEQYF
TRBV28	CASSLRLGQGAFYEQYF
TRBV19	CASSGIPGQGAEKLFF
TRBV6-1	CASADRAATNEKLFF
TRBV7-7	CASSGGPGQGQETQYF
TRBV6-1	CTSKRLAGSTDTQYF
TRBV6-1	CASSLVSAAPDTQYF
TRBV7-9	CASSQTRGSGRSYEQYF
TRBV5-8	CASSLQGTDTQYF
TRBV5-5	CASSLGGYRTDTQYF
TRBV30	CAWSRDRAARAF
TRBV5-1	CASSSRDRGQVNEAFF
TRBV28	CASSPPRYSVTEAFF
TRBV5-1	CASSLSGVSTDTQYF
TRBV5-1	CASSLDSAGGFETQYF
TRBV19	CASSIYGPLSNQPQHF
TRBV21-1	CARTGTATYNEQFF
TRBV29-1	CSVSGVGNEQFF
TRBV14	CASSQVRAGMTGNEQFF
TRBV5-1	CASSARGGLQETQYF
TRBV5-4	CASSLDRGVGYTF
TRBV6-5	CASSYEGAGTEAFF
TRBV28	CASSLWRGSSYNEQFF
TRBV5-1	CASSLGGAGFNEQYF
TRBV2	CASTPGLAGTDTQYF
TRBV4-3	CASSQARGTNQPQHF
TRBV2	CASSPRDRGQPQHF
TRBV29-1	CSVGEENTDTQYF
TRBV5-6	CASSLDVGGAGANVLTF